The 24 T cell receptor beta chains in this list originate from one sample, sequenced in a study of blood T cell repertoires in COVID-19. Clones were sequenced by immunoSEQ multiplex PCR, and TCRdb holds only the in-frame ones, with some missing. Of nearly 40,000 clones listed, just under 80% are singletons. What was sequenced was peripheral blood. The receptors shown here come from an elderly man with active or convalescent COVID-19.

The chain is built from TRBV4-1 and TRBJ2-6; 9 nucleotides agree with TRBD1. The V gene end was trimmed by 0 bases and the J gene end by 0 bases; junction bases not matched to a gene: 3. This CDR3 is built from 18 residues. Germline CDR1 is MGHRA and CDR2 is YSYEKL. The CDR3 loop is CASSQEGTGISGANVLTF. The CDR3 DNA sequence: TGCGCCAGCAGCCAAGAAGGGACAGGGATCTCTGGGGCCAACGTCCTGACTTTC.

The chain uses TRBV3-1 (or the pseudogene TRBV3-2) and TRBJ2-5, with 12 bases that match TRBD2. J lost 0 bases, V lost 1 base, and 3 bases had no gene match. The CDR3 is 17 amino acids. The V gene's germline CDR1 is LGHDT and CDR2 YNNKEL (reference sequence). The CDR3 spells CASSQVLAGGYQETQYF. The CDR3 DNA reads TGTGCCAGCAGCCAAGTGCTAGCGGGGGGGTACCAAGAGACCCAGTACTTC.

The V and J genes are TRBV19 and TRBJ1-1; D may be TRBD1 (5 bases). The CDR3 is 15 amino acids. Germline V gene data show CDR1 as LNHDA and CDR2 as SQIVND (reference sequence). Trimming pared 1 base from V and 2 bases from J, leaving 11 bases between. CDR3 DNA: TGTGCCAGTAGTATAGGCCCCAGGGTTAACACTGAAGCTTTCTTT. Its translation is CASSIGPRVNTEAFF.

Concerning this clone itself: At one of its ends the junction is not consistent with the germline gene, which may arise from a read error. The V gene is TRBV7-7, the J gene TRBJ2-7, with TRBD1 matching 7 bases. The CDR3 loop spans 14 amino acids. CDR1 is SSHAT and CDR2 is FNYEAQ in the germline V gene (reference sequence). The chain's CDR3 is CASSPQDRSYEQYF. For the CDR3, the DNA is TGTGCTAGCAGCCCCCAGGACAGGTCCTACGAGCAGTACTTC.

The rearrangement uses TRBV6-5 and TRBJ2-7, with D possibly TRBD1 on 6 matching bases. The CDR3 has 15 amino acids. CDR1 is MNHEY and CDR2 is SVGAGI in the germline V gene. The V gene lost 6 bases and the J gene lost 5 bases, with 20 bases spanning the gap. Written as DNA, the CDR3 is TGTGCCAGCAGACCCGCAGGGGCCCCCTCGAACGAGCAGTACTTC. This codes for CASRPAGAPSNEQYF.

J is TRBJ2-1 and V is TRBV5-1, with TRBD1 matching over 7 bases. The CDR3 is 13 amino acids. Germline CDR1 SGHRS, CDR2 YFSETQ. The ends lost 6 bases at V and 8 bases at J; junction bases unmatched: 8. The CDR3 loop reads CASTPLTGDEQFF. CDR3 coding DNA: TGCGCCAGCACCCCGTTAACAGGGGATGAGCAGTTCTTC. The variable domain in full, with the rest retrieved from reference TRBV5-1 and TRBJ2-1, is KAGVTQTPRYLIKTRGQQVTLSCSPISGHRSVSWYQQTPGQGLQFLFEYFSETQRNKGNFPGRFSGRQFSNSRSEMNVSTLELGDSALYLCASTPLTGDEQFFGPGTRLTVL.

The chain recombines TRBV4-1 with TRBJ2-1; 8 positions agree with TRBD2. Germline V gives CDR1 MGHRA, CDR2 YSYEKL. The V and J ends lost 1 base and 7 bases, in that order; junction bases with no gene match: 9. The CDR3 runs to 16 residues. In DNA form, the CDR3 reads TGCGCCAGCAGCCAAGTTCTCGCGGGAGGTGTTAATGAGCAGTTCTTC. Its translation is CASSQVLAGGVNEQFF.

The chain couples TRBV10-3 to TRBJ1-1; 11 bases are shared with TRBD1. V shed 7 bases and J 4 bases; nucleotides not matched to a gene: 2. The CDR3 covers 13 residues. In germline, CDR1 is ENHRY, CDR2 SYGVKD. The CDR3 here is CAIMGTGGTEAFF. The DNA for the CDR3 is TGTGCCATCATGGGGACAGGGGGCACTGAAGCTTTCTTT.

The chain couples TRBV30 to TRBJ1-1, with D possibly matching TRBD1 (6 bases). Trimming removed 2 bases from V and 5 bases from J, with 15 bases in between. CDR3 size: 14 residues. CDR1 is GTSNPN, CDR2 SVGIG, per germline (reference sequence). CDR3 sequence: CAWSLGARGTEAFF. As DNA, the CDR3 is TGTGCCTGGAGTTTGGGGGCTAGGGGGACTGAAGCTTTCTTT.

The V call is TRBV5-4, the J call TRBJ2-3, with a weak D call TRBD2 (5 bases). This CDR3 is 17 amino acids long. Trimming left V 3 bases short and J 6 bases short, with 23 bases between. Germline CDR1 is SGHNT and CDR2 is YYREEE (reference sequence). CDR3 residues: CASSSPEDYYGLDTQYF. DNA for the CDR3: TGTGCCAGCAGCTCACCAGAAGACTACTACGGACTCGATACGCAGTATTTT.

The chain uses TRBV10-1 and TRBJ2-2; 7 bases agree with TRBD2. V was pared by 8 bases and J by 5 bases, with 14 bases of the junction left unmatched. Germline V CDR1 and CDR2: WNHNN, SYGVQD (reference sequence). CDR3 length equals 16 residues. The CDR3 sequence: CASVRGTPGGTGELFF. Written as DNA, the CDR3 is TGCGCCAGCGTGCGGGGGACTCCCGGAGGGACCGGGGAGCTGTTTTTT.

The chain uses TRBV5-1 and TRBJ2-7; the D gene is possibly TRBD1 (5 bases). The germline CDR1 and CDR2 sequences are SGHRS and YFSETQ. The CDR3 totals 14 residues. With 0 bases removed from V and 0 bases from J, the gap between germline ends came to 7 bases. CDR3 nucleotide sequence: TGCGCCAGCAGCTTGGAGGGGCACTCCTACGAGCAGTACTTC. Translation: CASSLEGHSYEQYF. The whole variable domain, filled in from reference TRBV5-1 and TRBJ2-7, reads KAGVTQTPRYLIKTRGQQVTLSCSPISGHRSVSWYQQTPGQGLQFLFEYFSETQRNKGNFPGRFSGRQFSNSRSEMNVSTLELGDSALYLCASSLEGHSYEQYFGPGTRLTVT.

This clone was found a few times. The chain links TRBV28 to TRBJ1-2, with 7 bases matching TRBD1. J lost 5 bases, V lost 5 bases, and 11 bases had no gene match. CDR1 is MDHEN, CDR2 SYDVKM, per germline. This CDR3 contains 15 residues. The CDR3: CASSSTGEEVYGYTF. The CDR3 DNA follows: TGTGCCAGCAGTAGTACAGGGGAGGAGGTGTATGGCTACACCTTC.

The chain couples TRBV5-5 to TRBJ2-7, with D unclear. V dropped 2 bases and J dropped 5 bases, with 11 bases sitting between them. CDR1 is SGHKS and CDR2 is YYEKEE in the germline V gene (reference sequence). The length of the CDR3 is 13 residues. CDR3 residues: CASSFYYINEQYF. CDR3 coding DNA: TGTGCCAGCAGCTTTTACTACATCAACGAGCAGTACTTC.

The chain is built from TRBV6-5 and TRBJ1-5; no definite D call. Germline CDR1 and CDR2: MNHEY and SVGAGI. The V end was cut by 0 bases, the J end by 2 bases, with 5 bases between. The CDR3 is 14 amino acids. The CDR3, as DNA: TGTGCCAGCAGTTACTCGCAGGGCAATCAGCCCCAGCATTTT. This codes for CASSYSQGNQPQHF.

The chain has TRBV11-1 and TRBJ1-4; D unresolved. Germline assignment: CDR1 SGHAT and CDR2 FQDESV (reference sequence). CDR3 length equals 16 residues. Trimming shortened V by 2 bases and J by 7 bases, and 17 bases separated the two germline ends. CDR3 amino acids: CASSLRGGTVGEKLFF. CDR3 sequence (DNA): TGTGCCAGCAGCTTAAGAGGTGGAACCGTGGGTGAAAAACTGTTTTTT.

A single count supports this clone. CDR3 nucleotides: TGTGCCAGCACTCTTGGGTCTAGCGGGGATACTAGCACAGATACGCAGTATTTT. Protein sequence: CASTLGSSGDTSTDTQYF. This chain uses TRBV7-2 with TRBJ2-3; 9 bases align to TRBD2. The CDR3 totals 18 residues. V dropped 7 bases and J dropped 0; count of bases not matched to a gene: 14. The germline V gene encodes CDR1 SGHTA and CDR2 FQGNSA. Looking up the rest from reference TRBV7-2 and TRBJ2-3 gives the full variable domain: GAGVSQSPSNKVTEKGKDVELRCDPISGHTALYWYRQSLGQGLEFLIYFQGNSAPDKSGLPSDRFSAERTGGSVSTLTIQRTQQEDSAVYLCASTLGSSGDTSTDTQYFGPGTRLTVL.

This clone has more than one count but fewer than ten. The chain recombines TRBV27 with TRBJ2-3, with 7 bases identical to TRBD1. The CDR3 length is 15 residues. V lost 5 bases and J lost 4; bases outside the gene matches: 9. Germline V gene data show CDR1 as MNHEY and CDR2 as SMNVEV (reference sequence). The CDR3 protein is CASSKTGFNPDTQYF. CDR3 nucleotides: TGTGCCAGCAGTAAGACAGGGTTTAATCCAGATACGCAGTATTTT.

The rearrangement uses TRBV15 and TRBJ1-1; weak D call: TRBD1 (5 bases). Germline values: CDR1 LNHNV, CDR2 YYDKDF (reference sequence). This CDR3 is 15 amino acids long. V shed 3 bases and J shed 3 bases, with 14 bases lying between them. The CDR3 loop is CATSRWGGMDTEAFF. CDR3 nucleotides: TGTGCCACCAGCAGGTGGGGGGGTATGGACACTGAAGCTTTCTTT.

The J gene is TRBJ2-1, the V gene TRBV7-9, with 11 positions matching TRBD2. The CDR3 extends over 13 amino acids. In germline, CDR1 is SEHNR, CDR2 FQNEAQ (reference sequence). The CDR3 sequence: CAIAGGTYNEQFF. The DNA of the CDR3 is TGTGCTATAGCGGGAGGGACCTACAATGAGCAGTTCTTC. The full variable domain, rest sourced from reference TRBV7-9 and TRBJ2-1, is DTGVSQNPRHKITKRGQNVTFRCDPISEHNRLYWYRQTLGQGPEFLTYFQNEAQLEKSRLLSDRFSAERPKGSFSTLEIQRTEQGDSAMYLCAIAGGTYNEQFFGPGTRLTVL.

This clone was found many times. The rearrangement links TRBV7-2 to TRBJ2-3; no clear D gene. Germline CDR1 and CDR2: SGHTA and FQGNSA. The CDR3 loop spans 17 amino acids. V dropped 1 base and J dropped 0 bases, with 14 bases sitting between them. CDR3 sequence reads: CASSLVGGGSSTDTQYF. For the CDR3, the DNA is TGTGCCAGCAGCTTAGTGGGTGGCGGCAGTAGCACAGATACGCAGTATTTT.

The rearrangement links TRBV9 to TRBJ2-7; possibly TRBD2 for D (6 bases). With 4 bases removed from V and 1 base from J, the gap between germline ends came to 12 bases. Germline CDR1 reads SGDLS; CDR2 reads YYNGEE. There are 14 residues in the CDR3. The CDR3 nucleotides are TGTGCCAGCAGCCCCACCGGGGGTTCCTACGAGCAGTACTTC. This encodes CASSPTGGSYEQYF.

J is TRBJ2-7 and V is TRBV5-1; 7 nucleotides align to TRBD1. Germline CDR1 is SGHRS and CDR2 is YFSETQ. The V segment lost 5 bases and the J segment 0 bases; nucleotides outside the gene matches: 11. This CDR3 has 16 residues. CDR3 sequence reads: CASRLQPGQSSYEQYF. The CDR3 coding sequence is TGCGCCAGCAGGCTTCAACCGGGACAGAGCTCCTACGAGCAGTACTTC.

The V gene is TRBV18, the J gene TRBJ1-5, with a tentative D call TRBD1 (5 bases). Germline CDR1 and CDR2: KGHSH and LQKENI. The CDR3 contains 14 residues. V lost 3 bases, J lost 4 bases, and 10 bases lay in between. The CDR3 region has the DNA TGTGCCAGCTCACCGAACCAGGGAAATCAGCCCCAGCATTTT. Amino acid sequence: CASSPNQGNQPQHF.